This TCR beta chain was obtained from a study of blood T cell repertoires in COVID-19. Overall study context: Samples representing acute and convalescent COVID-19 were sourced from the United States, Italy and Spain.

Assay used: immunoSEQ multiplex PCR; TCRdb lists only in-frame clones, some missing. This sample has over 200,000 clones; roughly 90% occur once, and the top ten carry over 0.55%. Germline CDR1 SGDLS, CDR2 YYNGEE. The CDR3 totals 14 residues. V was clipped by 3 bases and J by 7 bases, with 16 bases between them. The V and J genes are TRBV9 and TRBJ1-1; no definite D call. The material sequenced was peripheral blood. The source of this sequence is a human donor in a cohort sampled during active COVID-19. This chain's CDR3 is CASSEGLVTSEAFF. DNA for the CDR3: TGTGCCAGCAGCGAGGGTCTAGTGACTAGTGAAGCTTTCTTT.